This T cell receptor beta chain originates from a study of blood T cell repertoires in COVID-19. CDR3 length: 16 residues. Trimming removed 0 bases at V and 12 bases at J, with 23 bases between. The germline gives CDR1 SGHDN, CDR2 FVKESK. Assay used: immunoSEQ multiplex PCR; TCRdb lists only in-frame clones, some missing. The sample holds 100,000 or so clones, about 82% seen once. The source material was peripheral blood. The receptor's source is a woman between 70 and 85 years old with active or convalescent COVID-19. The chain has TRBV14 and TRBJ1-2, with D hard to call. CDR3 DNA: TGTGCCAGCAGCCAAGATCGCGACCGGACTTTGGGTCGCGACACCTTC. Its protein product is CASSQDRDRTLGRDTF.